Below are 18 T cell receptor beta chains sequenced from a single sample in a study of identical twins. TCRdb re-called the 5' RACE reads through MiXCR, storing one row per CDR3 protein. This sample carries about 920,000 distinct CDR3 sequences, 10% to 15% of them seen once, and the ten largest clones take about 1.6%. These same records also appear under a second study, on yellow fever vaccine responses in identical twins.

Sequencing was carried out using PBMCs. These TCRs come from a woman under 30 in good health.

V is TRBV10-3 and J is TRBJ2-3, with D unresolved. Trimming stripped 6 bases from V and 7 bases from J, with 20 bases between. The CDR3 is 15 residues long. Per the germline V gene, CDR1 is ENHRY and CDR2 is SYGVKD. The CDR3, as DNA: TGTGCCATCAGCCCCCGGACCACCCCACCCCATACGCAGTATTTT. Its translation: CAISPRTTPPHTQYF.

The J gene is TRBJ2-1, the V gene TRBV18, with D perhaps matching TRBD2 (5 bases). CDR1 is KGHSH, CDR2 LQKENI, per germline. This CDR3 spans 15 amino acids. Trimming stripped 2 bases from V and 2 bases from J, with 10 bases between. The CDR3 DNA sequence: TGTGCCAGCTCACCAGTAGCGTCAACCTACAATGAGCAGTTCTTC. This gives the protein CASSPVASTYNEQFF. Filled out from reference TRBV18 and TRBJ2-1, the complete variable domain reads NAGVMQNPRHLVRRRGQEARLRCSPMKGHSHVYWYRQLPEEGLKFMVYLQKENIIDESGMPKERFSAEFPKEGPSILRIQQVVRGDSAAYFCASSPVASTYNEQFFGPGTRLTVL.

The rearrangement links TRBV3-1 to TRBJ2-7; 13 nucleotides agree with TRBD2. The ends lost 7 bases at V and 5 bases at J; junction bases unmatched: 11. Per the germline V gene, CDR1 is LGHDT and CDR2 is YNNKEL (reference sequence). The length of the CDR3 is 16 residues. The DNA for the CDR3 is TGTGCCAGCAACTTCGCGGGACTAGCGGGATTTAACGAGCAGTACTTC. Its protein product is CASNFAGLAGFNEQYF.

The J gene is TRBJ2-3, the V gene TRBV7-2; 10 nucleotides line up with TRBD2. Trimming removed 0 bases from V and 6 bases from J; junction bases left unmatched: 12. Germline CDR1 is SGHTA and CDR2 is FQGNSA. There are 18 residues in the CDR3. CDR3 sequence: CASSLAPSGAGGLDTQYF. CDR3 coding DNA: TGTGCCAGCAGCTTAGCCCCCTCGGGAGCGGGAGGGTTGGATACGCAGTATTTT.

This clonotype has a handful of counts. The V and J genes are TRBV2 and TRBJ1-1; a weak D match, TRBD1 (6 bases). Trimming took 4 bases from V and 0 from J, leaving 18 bases between them. CDR1 is SNHLY, CDR2 FYNNEI, per germline. The CDR3 has 17 residues. CDR3 amino acids: CASSVQGRKGMNTEAFF. The CDR3, as DNA: TGTGCCAGCAGTGTACAGGGAAGGAAGGGAATGAACACTGAAGCTTTCTTT.

The chain's CDR3 is CASTSAGASNTGELFF. The CDR3 DNA reads as TGTGCCAGCACCTCCGCGGGGGCCTCTAACACCGGGGAGCTGTTTTTT. This chain connects TRBV28 to TRBJ2-2; D may be TRBD2 (7 bases). This CDR3 region has 16 residues. The germline V and J ends were trimmed by 7 bases and 2 bases, with 17 bases remaining between them. Germline CDR1 MDHEN, CDR2 SYDVKM.

This clonotype showed up just a few times. The V and J genes are TRBV5-1 and TRBJ2-3, with 7 bases fitting TRBD2. The trim removed 4 bases at V and 4 bases at J, leaving 9 bases unmatched. Germline-derived CDR1 and CDR2 are SGHRS and YFSETQ. CDR3 size: 15 residues. CDR3 nucleotide sequence: TGCGCCAGCAGCCAACCTCTAGCGGCCCCAGATACGCAGTATTTT. It is translated as CASSQPLAAPDTQYF.

This clonotype appeared a few times. The gene calls are TRBV4-1 and TRBJ2-1, with 8 bases that match TRBD2. Germline V gene sequence: CDR1 MGHRA, CDR2 YSYEKL. The CDR3 is 16 amino acids. V was clipped by 0 bases and J by 0 bases; unmatched bases: 1. DNA for the CDR3: TGCGCCAGCAGCCAAGAGAGCGGGAGCTCCTACAATGAGCAGTTCTTC. This gives the protein CASSQESGSSYNEQFF.

V and J are TRBV27 and TRBJ2-7, with TRBD2 identical over 7 bases. V shed 0 bases, J shed 2 bases, and the junction held 1 base outside the gene matches. CDR3 size: 14 residues. Germline V gene data show CDR1 as MNHEY and CDR2 as SMNVEV (reference sequence). CDR3 nucleotides: TGTGCCAGCAGTTTATCTAGCGGGCCCTACGAGCAGTACGTC. The encoded protein is CASSLSSGPYEQYV.

The chain uses TRBV4-1 and TRBJ2-3; D call uncertain. The CDR3 covers 13 residues. V was cut by 1 base and J by 6 bases, with 8 bases left in between. Germline CDR1 MGHRA, CDR2 YSYEKL. The CDR3 DNA follows: TGCGCCAGCAGCCAAGTAGAAGGGGATACGCAGTATTTT. Its translation is CASSQVEGDTQYF.

The J gene is TRBJ2-5, the V gene TRBV27; maybe TRBD2 (6 bases). The CDR3 length is 15 residues. CDR1 and CDR2 (germline): MNHEY, SMNVEV (reference sequence). The V and J ends lost 6 bases and 7 bases respectively, with 21 bases between them. The CDR3 region is CASRSGSPGLGTQYF. CDR3 sequence (DNA): TGTGCCAGCAGGAGTGGGTCCCCGGGACTTGGGACCCAGTACTTC.

The chain joins TRBV24-1 to TRBJ2-3, with 7 bases identical to TRBD1. This CDR3 has 13 residues. From germline, CDR1 is KGHDR and CDR2 SFDVKD. V shed 8 bases, J shed 4 bases, and the junction held 5 bases outside the gene matches. The CDR3 DNA sequence: TGTGCCACCACGGACAGGTTGGCAGATACGCAGTATTTT. Protein: CATTDRLADTQYF.

This clonotype was found many times. The chain couples TRBV12-3 or TRBV12-4 to TRBJ2-1; D ambiguous. Trimming left V 5 bases short and J 4 bases short, with 6 bases between. This CDR3 comprises 12 residues. The CDR3 is CASSVSYNEQFF. The DNA for the CDR3 is TGTGCCAGCAGTGTTAGTTACAATGAGCAGTTCTTC.

The CDR3 region is CASTPGLETYEQYF. The CDR3 nucleotides read TGTGCCAGCACCCCGGGACTTGAGACCTACGAGCAGTACTTC. The chain is built from TRBV12-3 or TRBV12-4 and TRBJ2-7; maybe TRBD2 (6 bases). The CDR3 extends over 14 amino acids. With 7 bases removed from V and 2 bases from J, the gap between germline ends came to 15 bases.

The chain is built from TRBV29-1 and TRBJ1-1, with 7 positions matching TRBD1. The V gene end was trimmed by 6 bases and the J gene end by 5 bases; junction bases not matched to a gene: 12. This CDR3 is 14 amino acids long. Germline CDR1 SQVTM, CDR2 ANQGSEA. CDR3 in DNA: TGCAGCGTACGACAGGGAACGTATCGGACTGAAGCTTTCTTT. Its protein product is CSVRQGTYRTEAFF.

The V and J genes are TRBV7-9 and TRBJ2-1, with 12 bases matching TRBD2. With 5 bases clipped from V and 12 bases from J, the junction kept 11 bases outside the gene matches. CDR1 and CDR2 from the germline V gene are SEHNR and FQNEAQ (reference sequence). This CDR3 is built from 15 residues. CDR3 protein: CASSLMSSGRAVQFF. CDR3 in DNA: TGTGCCAGCAGCCTGATGTCTAGCGGGAGGGCAGTGCAGTTCTTC.

The chain recombines TRBV5-1 with TRBJ1-4, with D possibly matching TRBD1 (6 bases). This CDR3 is built from 16 residues. In germline, CDR1 is SGHRS, CDR2 YFSETQ. The V end was cut by 4 bases, the J end by 3 bases, with 16 bases between. For the CDR3, the DNA is TGCGCCAGCAGCGAGGCACCTGGACAGTCTAATGAAAAACTGTTTTTT. Protein: CASSEAPGQSNEKLFF.

This rearrangement joins TRBV7-2 to TRBJ2-3, with TRBD2 as a possible D gene (6 bases). The germline V gene encodes CDR1 SGHTA and CDR2 FQGNSA. V lost 1 base, J lost 0 bases, and 11 bases lay in between. CDR3 size: 16 residues. The CDR3 protein is CASSLVAGSSTDTQYF. The CDR3, as DNA: TGTGCCAGCAGCTTAGTTGCGGGGTCTAGCACAGATACGCAGTATTTT.